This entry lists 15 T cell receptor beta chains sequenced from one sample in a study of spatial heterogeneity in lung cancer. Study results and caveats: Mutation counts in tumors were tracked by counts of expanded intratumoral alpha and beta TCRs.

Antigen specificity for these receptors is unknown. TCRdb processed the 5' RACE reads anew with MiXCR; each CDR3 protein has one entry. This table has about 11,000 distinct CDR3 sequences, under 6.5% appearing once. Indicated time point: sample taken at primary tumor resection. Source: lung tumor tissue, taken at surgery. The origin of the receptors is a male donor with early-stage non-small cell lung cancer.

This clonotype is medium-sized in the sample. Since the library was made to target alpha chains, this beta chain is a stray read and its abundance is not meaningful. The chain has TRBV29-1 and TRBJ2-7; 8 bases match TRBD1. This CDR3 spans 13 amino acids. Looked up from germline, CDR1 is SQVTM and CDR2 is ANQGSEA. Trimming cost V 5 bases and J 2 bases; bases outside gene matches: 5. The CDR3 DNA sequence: TGCAGCGTTCTTGGACAGGGTGCCTACGAGCAGTACTTC. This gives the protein CSVLGQGAYEQYF.

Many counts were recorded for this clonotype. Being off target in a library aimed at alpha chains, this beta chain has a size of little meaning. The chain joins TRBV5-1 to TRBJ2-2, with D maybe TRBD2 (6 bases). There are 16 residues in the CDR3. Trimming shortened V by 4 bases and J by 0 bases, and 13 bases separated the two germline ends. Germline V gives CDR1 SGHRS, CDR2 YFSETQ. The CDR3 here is CASSGRTNPNTGELFF. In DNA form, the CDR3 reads TGCGCCAGCAGCGGGAGGACAAATCCGAACACCGGGGAGCTGTTTTTT.

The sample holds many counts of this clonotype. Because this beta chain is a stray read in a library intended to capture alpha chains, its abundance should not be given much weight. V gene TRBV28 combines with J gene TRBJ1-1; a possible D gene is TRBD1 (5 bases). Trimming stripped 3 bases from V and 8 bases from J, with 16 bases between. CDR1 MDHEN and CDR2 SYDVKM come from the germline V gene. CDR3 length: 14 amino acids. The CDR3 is CASSLSRTTKEAFF. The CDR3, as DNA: TGTGCCAGCAGTTTGTCAAGGACAACCAAAGAAGCTTTCTTT. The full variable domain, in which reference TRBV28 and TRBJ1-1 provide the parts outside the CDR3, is DVKVTQSSRYLVKRTGEKVFLECVQDMDHENMFWYRQDPGLGLRLIYFSYDVKMKEKGDIPEGYSVSREKKERFSLILESASTNQTSMYLCASSLSRTTKEAFFGQGTRLTVV.

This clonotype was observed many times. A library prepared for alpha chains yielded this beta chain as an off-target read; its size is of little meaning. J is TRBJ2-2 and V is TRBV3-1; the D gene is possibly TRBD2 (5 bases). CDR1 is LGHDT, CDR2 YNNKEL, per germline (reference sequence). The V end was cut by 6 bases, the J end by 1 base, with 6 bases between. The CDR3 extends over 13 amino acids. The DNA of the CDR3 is TGTGCCAGCAGGGGAGAGAACACCGGGGAGCTGTTTTTT. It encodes CASRGENTGELFF.

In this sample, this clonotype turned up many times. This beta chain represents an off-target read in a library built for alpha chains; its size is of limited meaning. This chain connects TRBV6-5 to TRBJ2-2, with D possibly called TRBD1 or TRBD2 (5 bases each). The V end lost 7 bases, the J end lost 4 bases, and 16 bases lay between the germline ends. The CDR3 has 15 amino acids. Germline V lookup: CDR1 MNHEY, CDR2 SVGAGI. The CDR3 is CASKSGRRSTGELFF. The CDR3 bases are TGTGCCAGCAAATCAGGGAGACGAAGCACCGGGGAGCTGTTTTTT.

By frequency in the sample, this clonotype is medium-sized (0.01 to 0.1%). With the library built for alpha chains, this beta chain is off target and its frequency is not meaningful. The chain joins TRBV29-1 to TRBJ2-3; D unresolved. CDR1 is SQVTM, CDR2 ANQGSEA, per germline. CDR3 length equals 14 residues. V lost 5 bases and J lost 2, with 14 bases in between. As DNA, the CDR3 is TGCAGCGTTTGGGTGCAGAGGATCACAGATACGCAGTATTTT. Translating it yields CSVWVQRITDTQYF.

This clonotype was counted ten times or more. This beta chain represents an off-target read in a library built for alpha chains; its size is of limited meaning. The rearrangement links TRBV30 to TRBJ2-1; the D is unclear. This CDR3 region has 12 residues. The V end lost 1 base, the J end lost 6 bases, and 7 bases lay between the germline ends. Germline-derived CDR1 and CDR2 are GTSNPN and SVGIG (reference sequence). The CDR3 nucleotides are TGTGCCTGGAGTGGACTGACCAATGAGCAGTTCTTC. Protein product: CAWSGLTNEQFF.

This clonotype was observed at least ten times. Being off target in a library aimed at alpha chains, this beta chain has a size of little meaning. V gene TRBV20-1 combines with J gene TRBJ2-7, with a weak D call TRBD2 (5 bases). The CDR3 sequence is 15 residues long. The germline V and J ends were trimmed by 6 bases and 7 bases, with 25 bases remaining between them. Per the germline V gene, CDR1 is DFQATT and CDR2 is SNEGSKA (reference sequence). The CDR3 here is CSATGSQARTGEQYF. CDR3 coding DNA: TGCAGTGCCACGGGTAGTCAGGCTAGAACGGGGGAGCAGTACTTC.

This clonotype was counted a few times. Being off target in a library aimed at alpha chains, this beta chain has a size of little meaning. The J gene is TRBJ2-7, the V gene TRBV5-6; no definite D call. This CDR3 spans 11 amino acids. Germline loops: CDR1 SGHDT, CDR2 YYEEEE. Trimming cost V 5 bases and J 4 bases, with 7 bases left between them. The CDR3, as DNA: TGTGCCAGCAGTTCCCTATACGAGCAGTACTTC. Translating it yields CASSSLYEQYF.

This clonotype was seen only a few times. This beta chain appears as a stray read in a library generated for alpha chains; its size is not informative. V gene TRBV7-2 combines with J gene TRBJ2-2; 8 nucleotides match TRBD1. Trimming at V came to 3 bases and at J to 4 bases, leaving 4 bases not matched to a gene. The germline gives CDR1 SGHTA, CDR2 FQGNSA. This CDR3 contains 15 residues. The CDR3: CASSLGQGATGELFF. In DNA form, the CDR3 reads TGTGCCAGCAGCTTGGGTCAGGGGGCCACCGGGGAGCTGTTTTTT.

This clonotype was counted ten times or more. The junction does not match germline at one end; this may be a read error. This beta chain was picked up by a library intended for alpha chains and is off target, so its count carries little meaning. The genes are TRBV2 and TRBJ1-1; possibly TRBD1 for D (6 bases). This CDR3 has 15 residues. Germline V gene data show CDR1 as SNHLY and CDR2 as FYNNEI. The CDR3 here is CASREERTVRTEAFF. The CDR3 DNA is TGTGCCAGCAGGGAAGAACGGACAGTACGGACTGAAGCTTTCTTT.

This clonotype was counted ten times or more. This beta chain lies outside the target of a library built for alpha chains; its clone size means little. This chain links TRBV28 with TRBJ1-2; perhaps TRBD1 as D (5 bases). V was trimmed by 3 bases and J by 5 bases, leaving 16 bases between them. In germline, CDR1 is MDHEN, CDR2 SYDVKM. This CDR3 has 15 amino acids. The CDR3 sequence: CASSFGAAVKYGYTF. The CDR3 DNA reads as TGTGCCAGCAGTTTTGGGGCCGCGGTCAAATATGGCTACACCTTC.

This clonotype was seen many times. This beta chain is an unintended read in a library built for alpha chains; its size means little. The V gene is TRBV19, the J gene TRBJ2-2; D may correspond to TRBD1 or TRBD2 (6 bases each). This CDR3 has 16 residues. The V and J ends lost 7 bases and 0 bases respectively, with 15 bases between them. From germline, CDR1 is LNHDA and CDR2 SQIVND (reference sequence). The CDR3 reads CASTAAGGTNTGELFF. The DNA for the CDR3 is TGTGCCAGTACCGCCGCCGGGGGCACGAACACCGGGGAGCTGTTTTTT.

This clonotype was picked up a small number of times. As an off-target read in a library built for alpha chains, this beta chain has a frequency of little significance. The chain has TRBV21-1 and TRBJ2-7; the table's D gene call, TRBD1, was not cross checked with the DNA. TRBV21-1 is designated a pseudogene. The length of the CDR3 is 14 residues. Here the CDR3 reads CASGDRQGPHEQYF. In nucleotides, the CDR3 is TGTGCCAGCGGCGACAGACAGGGGCCCCACGAGCAGTACTTC.

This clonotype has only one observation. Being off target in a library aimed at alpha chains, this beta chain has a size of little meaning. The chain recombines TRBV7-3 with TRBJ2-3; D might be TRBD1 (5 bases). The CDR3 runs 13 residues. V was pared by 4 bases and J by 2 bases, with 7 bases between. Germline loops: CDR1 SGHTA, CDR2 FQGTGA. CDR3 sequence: CASSYGATDTQYF. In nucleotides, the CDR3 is TGTGCCAGCAGCTATGGGGCCACAGATACGCAGTATTTT. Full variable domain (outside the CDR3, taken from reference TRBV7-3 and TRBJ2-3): GAGVSQTPSNKVTEKGKYVELRCDPISGHTALYWYRQSLGQGPEFLIYFQGTGAADDSGLPNDRFFAVRPEGSVSTLKIQRTERGDSAVYLCASSYGATDTQYFGPGTRLTVL.